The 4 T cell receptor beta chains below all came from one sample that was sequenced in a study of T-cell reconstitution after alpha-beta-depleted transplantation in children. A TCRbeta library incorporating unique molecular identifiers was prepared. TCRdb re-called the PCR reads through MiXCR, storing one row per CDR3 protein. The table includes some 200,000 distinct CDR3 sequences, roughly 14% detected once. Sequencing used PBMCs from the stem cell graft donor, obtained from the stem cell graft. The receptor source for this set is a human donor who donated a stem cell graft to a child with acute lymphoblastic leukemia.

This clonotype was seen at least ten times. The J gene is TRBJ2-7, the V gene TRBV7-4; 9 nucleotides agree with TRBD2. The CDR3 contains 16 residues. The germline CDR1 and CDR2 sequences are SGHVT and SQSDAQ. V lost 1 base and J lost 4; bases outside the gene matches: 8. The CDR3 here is CASSLDRTSDKYEQYF. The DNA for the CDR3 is TGTGCCAGCAGCTTAGACCGGACTAGCGACAAGTACGAGCAGTACTTC.

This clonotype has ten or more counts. DNA for the CDR3: TGCAGCGTGGACGACAGGGGTCGGAACTATGGCTACACCTTC. It encodes CSVDDRGRNYGYTF. The chain recombines TRBV29-1 with TRBJ1-2, with TRBD1 matching over 8 bases. CDR1 and CDR2 from the germline V gene are SQVTM and ANQGSEA. Trimming at V came to 6 bases and at J to 2 bases, leaving 8 bases not matched to a gene. The length of the CDR3 is 14 residues.

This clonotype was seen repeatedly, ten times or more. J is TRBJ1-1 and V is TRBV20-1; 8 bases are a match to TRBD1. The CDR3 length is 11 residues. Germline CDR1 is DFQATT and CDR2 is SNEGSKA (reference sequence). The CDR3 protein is CRAQGGTEAFF. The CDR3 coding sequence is TGCAGGGCACAGGGGGGAACTGAAGCTTTCTTT.

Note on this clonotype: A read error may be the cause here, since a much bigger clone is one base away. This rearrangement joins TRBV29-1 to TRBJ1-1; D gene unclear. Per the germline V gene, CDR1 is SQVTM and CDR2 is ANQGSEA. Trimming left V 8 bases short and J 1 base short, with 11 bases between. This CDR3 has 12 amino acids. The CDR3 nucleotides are TGCAGCTTTGGCCGATCGAACACTGAAGCTTTCTTT. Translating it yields CSFGRSNTEAFF.